These T cell receptor beta chains were read from a single sample in a study of OX40 agonist ivuxolimab in advanced cancers. Sequencing used immunoSEQ multiplex PCR; TCRdb keeps in-frame clones, though not all of them. The data show about 49,000 clones, roughly 85% seen once. Material: CD4+ or CD8+ T cells sorted from blood, obtained in a trial of the OX40 agonist ivuxolimab. The origin of the receptors is an adult with an advanced solid tumor such as melanoma, head and neck, liver or kidney cancer. The CDR3 runs from the conserved cysteine through the conserved F or W. A D gene is named only where the DNA matches it firmly. Only part of the rows carry a size: once, few, many, or a class if the clone is expanded.

>TRBV29-1|TRBJ1-2|NA|NA
CSVEGWGSDGYTF
TGCAGCGTTGAAGGCTGGGGGTCGGATGGCTACACCTTC
>TRBV7-9|TRBJ2-5|NA|TRBD1
CASETTRQGLPETQYF
TGTGCCAGCGAAACCACCCGACAGGGCTTGCCGGAGACCCAGTACTTC
>TRBV7-9|TRBJ1-6|NA|TRBD1
CASSSDRDSPLHF
TGTGCCAGCAGCTCGGACAGGGACTCACCCCTCCACTTT
>TRBV19|TRBJ2-1|NA|NA
CASSIDQGQLPISYNEQFF
TGTGCCAGTAGTATAGATCAAGGGCAGTTACCCATCTCCTACAATGAGCAGTTCTTC
>TRBV4-3|TRBJ1-6|NA|NA
CASSQAENSPLHF
TGCGCCAGCAGCCAAGCAGAAAATTCACCCCTCCACTTT
>TRBV4-1|TRBJ2-2|NA|NA
CASSQDQGRVTGELFF
TGCGCCAGCAGCCAAGATCAGGGGAGGGTCACCGGGGAGCTGTTTTTT
>TRBV4-2|TRBJ2-7|NA|TRBD2
CASSQDDPRGGLSYEQYF
TGTGCCAGCAGCCAAGATGATCCGCGGGGGGGGCTCTCCTACGAGCAGTACTTC
>TRBV7-2|TRBJ1-5|once|TRBD1
CASSLVTGDQHF
TGTGCCAGCAGCTTAGTGACAGGGGACCAGCATTTT
>TRBV6-5|TRBJ1-4|few|NA
CASRTGREKLFF
TGTGCCAGCAGGACCGGGAGGGAAAAACTGTTTTTT
>TRBV4-3|TRBJ2-7|NA|NA
CASSQERGPLYEQYF
TGCGCCAGCAGCCAAGAACGGGGACCGCTGTACGAGCAGTACTTC
>TRBV9|TRBJ1-2|NA|NA
CASRGGGGGYTF
TGTGCCAGCAGAGGTGGAGGGGGAGGCTACACCTTC
>TRBV7-9|TRBJ1-2|few|NA
CASSLINLYGYTF
TGTGCCAGCAGCTTAATTAATTTGTATGGCTACACCTTC
>TRBV7-9|TRBJ2-1|NA|NA
CASSATTGYNEQFF
TGTGCCAGCAGCGCAACCACAGGGTACAATGAGCAGTTCTTC
>TRBV11-2|TRBJ2-3|few|TRBD1
CASSFLTGGTDTQYF
TGTGCCAGCAGCTTTCTGACAGGGGGCACAGATACGCAGTATTTT
>TRBV7-8|TRBJ2-7|NA|NA
CASSAEERYYEQYF
TGTGCCAGCAGCGCGGAAGAGAGATATTACGAGCAGTACTTC
>TRBV7-6|TRBJ2-2|NA|TRBD2
CASSSSGGNTGELFF
TGTGCCAGCAGCTCTAGCGGGGGGAACACCGGGGAGCTGTTTTTT
>TRBV19|TRBJ1-6|NA|TRBD1
CASSISGTGSSPLHF
TGTGCCAGTAGTATTTCCGGGACAGGGAGTTCACCCCTCCACTTT
>TRBV9|TRBJ2-3|NA|TRBD2
CASSESGGTDTQYF
TGTGCCAGCAGCGAAAGCGGGGGCACAGATACGCAGTATTTT
>TRBV7-3|TRBJ2-2|NA|NA
CASSFPDAQNTGELFF
TGTGCCAGCAGCTTCCCGGACGCACAGAACACCGGGGAGCTGTTTTTT
>TRBV30|TRBJ1-1|few|TRBD1
CAWSVTGGRTEAFF
TGTGCCTGGAGTGTGACAGGGGGGAGGACTGAAGCTTTCTTT
>TRBV4-1|TRBJ2-5|NA|TRBD2
CASSQEQAGFLHQETQYF
TGCGCCAGCAGCCAAGAGCAAGCGGGGTTTCTTCACCAAGAGACCCAGTACTTC
>TRBV27|TRBJ2-2|NA|NA
CASSLSGGGELFF
TGTGCCAGCAGTTTATCGGGTGGTGGGGAGCTGTTTTTT
>TRBV5-6|TRBJ1-3|once|NA
CASSLGQGWNTIYF
TGTGCCAGCAGCTTGGGGCAGGGTTGGAACACCATATATTTT
>TRBV10-2|TRBJ1-5|once|NA
CASTDYSNQPQHF
TGCGCCAGCACGGATTATAGCAATCAGCCCCAGCATTTT
>TRBV9|TRBJ2-7|NA|TRBD1
CASSSTGSSYEQYF
TGTGCCAGCAGCTCGACAGGGAGCTCCTACGAGCAGTACTTC
>TRBV2|TRBJ2-1|NA|NA
CASSAQAWGWNEQFF
TGTGCCAGCAGTGCCCAAGCTTGGGGGTGGAATGAGCAGTTCTTC
>TRBV7-9|TRBJ1-1|NA|NA
CASSLDDRIYTEAFF
TGTGCCAGCAGCTTAGATGACAGAATTTACACTGAAGCTTTCTTT